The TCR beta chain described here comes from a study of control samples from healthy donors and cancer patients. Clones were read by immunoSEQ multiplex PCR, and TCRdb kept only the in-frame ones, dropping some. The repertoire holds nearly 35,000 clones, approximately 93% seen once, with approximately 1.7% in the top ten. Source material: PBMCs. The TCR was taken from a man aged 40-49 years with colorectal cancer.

The CDR3 protein is CASGTGANQPQHF. Here the CDR3 DNA reads TGTGCCTCCGGGACAGGGGCAAATCAGCCCCAGCATTTT. This chain connects TRBV30 to TRBJ1-5, with 10 bases that match TRBD1. The V gene end was trimmed by 7 bases and the J gene end by 4 bases; junction bases not matched to a gene: 4. Germline CDR1 and CDR2: GTSNPN and SVGIG (reference sequence). CDR3 length equals 13 residues.